The clone carrying this TCR beta chain was seen ten or more times. CDR1 and CDR2 from the germline V gene are SEHNR and FQNEAQ (reference sequence). Trimming at V came to 1 base and at J to 4 bases, leaving 10 bases not matched to a gene. The CDR3 loop spans 18 amino acids. Cyclophosphamide on days +3 and +4 followed busulfan-fludarabine conditioning and a marrow graft. This specimen belongs to a study of T cells after posttransplantation cyclophosphamide. Sequencing was performed with immunoSEQ multiplex PCR; in TCRdb, only in-frame clones are kept and a portion is missing. Recorded here are roughly 25,000 clones, none singletons.

The chain links TRBV7-9 to TRBJ2-3; TRBD2 aligns across 11 bases. Sequenced material: PBMCs, taken after allogeneic stem cell transplant with posttransplant cyclophosphamide. The clonotype was recovered from a male patient in his late teens or twenties who received an allogeneic stem cell transplant from a related donor, was CMV-positive, and had no GVHD. The T cells may come from the graft donor. The CDR3 is CASSLVPLAGGVSDTQYF. Here the CDR3 DNA reads TGTGCCAGCAGCTTAGTACCCCTAGCGGGAGGAGTCTCAGATACGCAGTATTTT.